Presented here are 21 T cell receptor beta chains from one specimen sequenced in a study of T cells in Graves' hyperthyroidism and ophthalmopathy. RNA transcripts gave rise to amplified TCR beta CDR3 regions. With the HTBI primer set, the TCR CDR3 went through a first round of RT-PCR. From the multiplex PCR reads, TCRdb called clonotypes with MiXCR, one entry per CDR3 protein. The repertoire consists of about 590,000 distinct CDR3 sequences, with approximately 15% occurring once and the leading ten covering about 7%. The sequencing sample was made of blood. All receptors come from a young woman with Graves' ophthalmopathy.

Points on this clonotype: The junction shows a germline mismatch at one end, possibly a read error. The gene calls are TRBV20-1 and TRBJ2-5; D may be TRBD2 (7 bases). The CDR3 has 14 amino acids. The germline gives CDR1 DFQATT, CDR2 SNEGSKA (reference sequence). The CDR3 is CSAGGGGSQGTQYF. The CDR3 nucleotides read TGCAGTGCGGGGGGGGGGGGCTCCCAAGGGACCCAGTACTTC.

This clonotype was seen many times. The V call is TRBV6-5, the J call TRBJ2-7; D possibly uses TRBD1 or TRBD2 (5 bases each). Germline loops: CDR1 MNHEY, CDR2 SVGAGI. The CDR3 sequence is 18 residues long. V shed 0 bases and J shed 3 bases, with 21 bases lying between them. Here the CDR3 DNA reads TGTGCCAGCAGTTACTCGACCCCCCGGCAGGGAGAGGTCTACGAGCAGTACTTC. This sequence encodes CASSYSTPRQGEVYEQYF.

This clonotype was seen ten or more times. The V call is TRBV6-1, the J call TRBJ1-1, with no clear D. CDR1 MNHNS and CDR2 SASEGT come from the germline V gene. The V gene lost 7 bases and the J gene lost 12 bases, with 18 bases spanning the gap. CDR3 length: 12 residues. The CDR3 bases are TGTGCCAGCAAATCGGACGGGCTGAGTACTTTCTTT. Translating gives CASKSDGLSTFF.

Points on this clonotype: Since a much larger clone is just one base distant, this may be a read error. The V call is TRBV27, the J call TRBJ1-1, with D perhaps TRBD1 (5 bases). Germline lookup yields CDR1 MNHEY and CDR2 SMNVEV (reference sequence). This CDR3 is 12 amino acids long. Deletions cut 2 bases from V and 7 bases from J, with 8 bases between. CDR3 region: CASSLAGREAFF. CDR3 bases: TGTGCCAGCAGTTTAGCGGGACGTGAAGCTTTCTTT.

The rearrangement joins TRBV19 to TRBJ2-7, with D perhaps matching TRBD1 (6 bases). This CDR3 contains 15 residues. Trimming stripped 4 bases from V and 2 bases from J, with 15 bases between. The germline V gene encodes CDR1 LNHDA and CDR2 SQIVND (reference sequence). CDR3 amino acids: CASSTSTGKTYEQYF. CDR3 coding DNA: TGTGCCAGTAGTACATCCACAGGGAAGACCTACGAGCAGTACTTC.

This clonotype was recorded at least ten times. The rearrangement links TRBV27 to TRBJ2-1; 8 nucleotides line up with TRBD1. This CDR3 comprises 16 residues. Germline V gives CDR1 MNHEY, CDR2 SMNVEV (reference sequence). J was trimmed by 5 bases and V by 5 bases; bases with no gene match: 11. The CDR3 spells CASSATGGGLDNEQFF. The DNA for the CDR3 is TGTGCCAGCAGTGCAACAGGGGGTGGTTTAGACAATGAGCAGTTCTTC.

V is TRBV9 and J is TRBJ2-1; perhaps TRBD2 as D (6 bases). The germline V gene encodes CDR1 SGDLS and CDR2 YYNGEE. The CDR3 covers 14 residues. Trimming stripped 3 bases from V and 8 bases from J, with 15 bases between. The CDR3 DNA sequence: TGTGCCAGCAGCGGGGTCGGCGGGATCGATGAGCAGTTCTTC. Protein product: CASSGVGGIDEQFF.

This clonotype was detected only a few times. The chain employs TRBV28 and TRBJ1-5; a weak D match, TRBD1 (5 bases). V shed 8 bases and J shed 0 bases, with 8 bases lying between them. CDR1 is MDHEN, CDR2 SYDVKM, per germline. The CDR3 has 13 residues. CDR3 nucleotides: TGTGCCAGCGGGGGTTATAGCAATCAGCCCCAGCATTTT. It yields the protein CASGGYSNQPQHF.

V and J are TRBV4-2 and TRBJ2-4; 7 positions match TRBD1. Unmatched junction bases numbered 4, after V lost 1 base and J lost 1 base. The CDR3 runs to 16 residues. CDR1 and CDR2 from the germline V gene are LGHNA and YNFKEQ. CDR3 amino acids: CASSQVDREAKNIQYF. The CDR3 nucleotides read TGTGCCAGCAGCCAAGTCGACAGGGAGGCCAAAAACATTCAGTACTTC.

Many counts were recorded for this clonotype. The V and J genes are TRBV10-3 and TRBJ2-1; 10 bases line up with TRBD2. The V gene's germline CDR1 is ENHRY and CDR2 SYGVKD. CDR3 length: 11 amino acids. V gave up 11 bases and J gave up 8 bases; unmatched junction bases: 3. The CDR3 DNA follows: TGTGCCGCTAGCGGGAGCGATGAGCAGTTCTTC. The encoded protein is CAASGSDEQFF.

With regard to this clonotype: It may be a read error: a sequence one base away is much more abundant. J is TRBJ2-1 and V is TRBV27; D is tentatively TRBD1 or TRBD2 (5 bases each). The CDR3 length is 14 residues. The V gene's germline CDR1 is MNHEY and CDR2 SMNVEV (reference sequence). Trimming took 5 bases from V and 9 from J, leaving 17 bases between them. DNA for the CDR3: TGTGCCAGCAGTCCATGGGACGTAAACAGTGAGCAGTTCTTC. Residues: CASSPWDVNSEQFF.

This clonotype was observed a few times. The chain is built from TRBV29-1 and TRBJ2-1, with 9 nucleotides matching TRBD2. The germline gives CDR1 SQVTM, CDR2 ANQGSEA. CDR3 size: 16 residues. Trimming removed 4 bases from V and 1 base from J; junction bases left unmatched: 8. The DNA of the CDR3 is TGCAGCGTTGGGCTAGCGGGGAGTAAGTCCTACAATGAGCAGTTCTTC. The encoded protein is CSVGLAGSKSYNEQFF.

The sample holds many counts of this clonotype. At one boundary the junction diverges from the germline segment, which might be a read error. This chain connects TRBV7-7 to TRBJ2-2, with TRBD2 matching over 13 bases. This CDR3 contains 16 residues. Germline loops: CDR1 SSHAT, CDR2 FNYEAQ (reference sequence). CDR3 DNA: TGTGCTAGCAGCTCTTGGACTAGCGGGAGTGGCGGGGAGCTGTTTTTT. Encoded protein: CASSSWTSGSGGELFF.

As for this clonotype: Given a much more abundant clone one base away, this may be a read error. The gene calls are TRBV18 and TRBJ2-7, with 8 bases matching TRBD1. This CDR3 has 15 residues. Germline V gene data show CDR1 as KGHSH and CDR2 as LQKENI. The V and J ends lost 4 bases and 4 bases, in that order; junction bases with no gene match: 9. CDR3 in amino acids: CASSLRQGTDYEQYF. CDR3 coding DNA: TGTGCCAGCTCACTAAGACAGGGGACCGATTACGAGCAGTACTTC.

This clonotype has a count of ten or more. The V and J genes are TRBV20-1 and TRBJ1-6, with a weak D call TRBD1 (6 bases). CDR1 is DFQATT, CDR2 SNEGSKA, per germline (reference sequence). The CDR3 consists of 15 residues. The V gene lost 0 bases and the J gene lost 7 bases, with 13 bases spanning the gap. The CDR3 sequence: CSARDWGLRNSPLHF. DNA of the CDR3: TGCAGTGCTAGAGATTGGGGGCTAAGAAATTCACCCCTCCACTTT.

This clonotype was recorded at least ten times. The chain uses TRBV11-3 and TRBJ2-1, with no clear D. The CDR3 contains 14 residues. Trimming shortened V by 0 bases and J by 3 bases, and 6 bases separated the two germline ends. CDR1 is SGHNT and CDR2 is YENEEA in the germline V gene. CDR3 loop: CASSLDRSYNEQFF. CDR3 DNA sequence: TGTGCCAGCAGCTTAGACAGGAGCTACAATGAGCAGTTCTTC.

As regards this clonotype: A clone one base away is much larger, so this may be a read error. The chain employs TRBV6-2 or TRBV6-3 and TRBJ1-1; D gene uncertain. The CDR3 loop spans 14 amino acids. CDR1 MNHEY and CDR2 SVGEGT come from the germline V gene. Here the CDR3 reads CVDGSAADYTEAFF. The CDR3 coding sequence is TGTGTCGACGGATCGGCAGCTGACTACACTGAAGCTTTCTTT.

The sample holds many counts of this clonotype. This chain links TRBV28 with TRBJ2-5; 9 bases agree with TRBD1. With 6 bases clipped from V and 5 bases from J, the junction kept 13 bases outside the gene matches. Germline V CDR1 and CDR2: MDHEN, SYDVKM. CDR3 length: 16 residues. This CDR3 is CASSNPGQGYLETQYF. CDR3 bases: TGTGCCAGCAGCAATCCGGGACAGGGTTATTTGGAGACCCAGTACTTC.

This clonotype has a single count. Just one base apart from a much larger clone, this may be a read error. V and J are TRBV29-1 and TRBJ2-7, with 9 bases fitting TRBD1. The CDR3 spans 17 residues. Germline-derived CDR1 and CDR2 are SQVTM and ANQGSEA. CDR3 coding DNA: TGCAGCGTTGAAGATAATCCCCCCGGGACAGGGTATTACGAGCGGTACTTC. Translating gives CSVEDNPPGTGYYERYF.

This clonotype showed up many times. The chain joins TRBV7-3 to TRBJ1-1; tentatively, D is TRBD1 (5 bases). This CDR3 is built from 14 residues. Germline CDR1 reads SGHTA; CDR2 reads FQGTGA. Trimming pared 4 bases from V and 4 bases from J, leaving 13 bases between. As DNA, the CDR3 is TGTGCCAGCAGCTCCACGGACACGGGCACTGAAGCTTTCTTT. Translating it yields CASSSTDTGTEAFF. The whole variable domain, filled in from reference TRBV7-3 and TRBJ1-1, reads GAGVSQTPSNKVTEKGKYVELRCDPISGHTALYWYRQSLGQGPEFLIYFQGTGAADDSGLPNDRFFAVRPEGSVSTLKIQRTERGDSAVYLCASSSTDTGTEAFFGQGTRLTVV.

This clonotype was picked up many times. The V and J genes are TRBV6-2 or TRBV6-3 and TRBJ2-2; tentative D call: TRBD2 (7 bases). V was cut by 6 bases and J by 7 bases, with 9 bases left in between. The CDR3 has 12 amino acids. The germline V gene has CDR1 MNHEY and CDR2 SVGEGT. The CDR3 spells CASSGGHGELFF. The CDR3 DNA sequence: TGTGCCAGCAGCGGGGGGCACGGGGAGCTGTTTTTT.